The 29 T cell receptor beta chains listed next were all sequenced from one sample in a study of CXCR3-negative and CXCR3-positive naive CD8 T cells. The TRB libraries of cDNA were built by UMI-labeled 5' RACE. TCRdb re-analyzed the 5' RACE reads; it lists each CDR3 protein once, without DNA. This table holds about 56,000 distinct CDR3 sequences. Input material: memory CD8+ T cells from blood. These receptors were collected from a human donor in good health. Some clones in this sample may be carry-over from other donors' samples.

The J gene is TRBJ2-3, the V gene TRBV5-6; the TCRdb call, TRBD1, lacks DNA for checking. The CDR3 length is 13 residues. Looked up from germline, CDR1 is SGHDT and CDR2 is YYEEEE. The CDR3 protein is CASSFGAGDTQYF.

The chain employs TRBV6-5 and TRBJ2-1; TCRdb outputs TRBD2, but without DNA this stays unchecked. Per germline, CDR1 MNHEY and CDR2 SVGAGI. This CDR3 is 13 amino acids long. CDR3 in amino acids: CASSYREHNEQFF.

The gene calls are TRBV7-2 and TRBJ1-1. This CDR3 region has 16 residues. CDR1 is SGHTA, CDR2 FQGNSA, per germline. CDR3 residues: CASSLGPRSLHTEAFF.

The V and J genes are TRBV10-3 and TRBJ2-3; TCRdb's D call, TRBD1, is unchecked because there is no DNA. Germline CDR1 ENHRY, CDR2 SYGVKD. This CDR3 contains 18 residues. The CDR3 here is CAISESFPTETSTDTQYF.

V usage is TRBV29-1 and J usage is TRBJ2-7; without DNA, the TCRdb call of TRBD1 cannot be checked. This CDR3 is built from 13 residues. Germline loops: CDR1 SQVTM, CDR2 ANQGSEA. CDR3 in amino acids: CSANTGQGYEQYF.

The genes are TRBV20-1 and TRBJ2-7; TCRdb lists TRBD2, though no DNA is available to test this call. The CDR3 runs to 13 residues. From germline, CDR1 is DFQATT and CDR2 SNEGSKA (reference sequence). The CDR3 loop reads CSARLAGAYEQYF.

The rearrangement uses TRBV11-2 and TRBJ2-4; the TCRdb D gene call, TRBD1, has no DNA to confirm it. The V gene's germline CDR1 is SGHAT and CDR2 FQNNGV. The CDR3 contains 16 residues. The CDR3 reads CASSGTGDRASNIQYF.

CDR3 in amino acids: CASSPPGYEQFF. The chain is built from TRBV5-6 and TRBJ2-1. Germline V lookup: CDR1 SGHDT, CDR2 YYEEEE. The CDR3 has 12 amino acids.

V is TRBV6-2 or TRBV6-3 and J is TRBJ2-7. The CDR3 runs 16 residues. Germline values: CDR1 MNHEY, CDR2 SVGEGT. This chain's CDR3 is CASSYPDEGLWNGQYF.

V is TRBV28 and J is TRBJ2-7; TCRdb names TRBD1, which stays unverified in the absence of DNA. CDR3 size: 13 residues. Germline lookup yields CDR1 MDHEN and CDR2 SYDVKM. The chain's CDR3 is CATRGQSHYEQYF.

The chain has TRBV7-8 and TRBJ2-1; the D gene TCRdb calls, TRBD1, cannot be checked with no DNA. This CDR3 spans 14 amino acids. Germline CDR1 reads SGHVS; CDR2 reads FQNEAQ. The CDR3 region is CASSFPPKMDEQFF.

CDR3 region: CASSPGLLEQFF. The chain carries TRBV7-9 and TRBJ2-1; TCRdb indicates TRBD2, and absent DNA this call remains unverified. CDR3 length: 12 residues. Germline CDR1 is SEHNR and CDR2 is FQNEAQ (reference sequence).

The J gene is TRBJ2-1, the V gene TRBV7-8. Per germline, CDR1 SGHVS and CDR2 FQNEAQ. The CDR3 length is 15 residues. CDR3 protein: CASSLGDSSYNEQFF. Full variable domain (missing parts from reference TRBV7-8 and TRBJ2-1): GAGVSQSPRYKVAKRGQDVALRCDPISGHVSLFWYQQALGQGPEFLTYFQNEAQLDKSGLPSDRFFAERPEGSVSTLKIQRTQQEDSAVYLCASSLGDSSYNEQFFGPGTRLTVL.

V usage is TRBV12-3 or TRBV12-4 and J usage is TRBJ2-2; TCRdb proposes TRBD1, but this gene call is untestable without DNA. The CDR3 is made up of 15 amino acids. The CDR3 is CASSSSGAGAGELFF.

The gene calls are TRBV28 and TRBJ2-5; without DNA, the TCRdb call of TRBD1 cannot be checked. The germline V gene has CDR1 MDHEN and CDR2 SYDVKM. This CDR3 has 14 amino acids. CDR3 sequence reads: CASSSPGGWGTQYF.

The V gene is TRBV19, the J gene TRBJ1-5. Germline loops: CDR1 LNHDA, CDR2 SQIVND (reference sequence). This CDR3 comprises 18 residues. The CDR3 sequence is CASRVGGDGFYSNQPQHF. Drawing the rest from reference TRBV19 and TRBJ1-5, the complete variable domain is DGGITQSPKYLFRKEGQNVTLSCEQNLNHDAMYWYRQDPGQGLRLIYYSQIVNDFQKGDIAEGYSVSREKKESFPLTVTSAQKNPTAFYLCASRVGGDGFYSNQPQHFGDGTRLSIL.

The V call is TRBV12-3 or TRBV12-4, the J call TRBJ2-7; there is no DNA to check the TCRdb D call of TRBD2. The CDR3 sequence is 16 residues long. CDR3 protein: CASSLVASGSSYEQYF.

This chain joins TRBV12-3 or TRBV12-4 and TRBJ2-3; TCRdb names TRBD2, which stays unverified in the absence of DNA. CDR3 length equals 15 residues. The CDR3 loop is CASSLGGRAPDTQYF.

This rearrangement joins TRBV29-1 to TRBJ1-2; TCRdb designates TRBD1, a call that cannot be tested without DNA. The CDR3 runs to 13 residues. Germline values: CDR1 SQVTM, CDR2 ANQGSEA. Here the CDR3 reads CSVEVGRAYGYTF.

The chain combines TRBV11-3 with TRBJ2-1; no DNA is available, so the TRBD1 call from TCRdb remains unchecked. The CDR3 is 15 amino acids. Germline CDR1 SGHNT, CDR2 YENEEA. The CDR3 is CASSFRLGDINEQFF.

The rearrangement links TRBV5-1 to TRBJ2-7. Per germline, CDR1 SGHRS and CDR2 YFSETQ. This CDR3 contains 15 residues. The CDR3 loop reads CASSLAQGTSYEQYF.

V is TRBV6-5 and J is TRBJ2-7; the D call of TRBD1 rests on TCRdb alone, since no DNA is present to check it. This CDR3 is 14 amino acids long. Germline V CDR1 and CDR2: MNHEY, SVGAGI. The CDR3 loop is CASSYWQRGYEQYF.

The chain couples TRBV6-5 to TRBJ2-1; TCRdb gives TRBD2 as the D gene, but with no DNA this cannot be confirmed. In germline, CDR1 is MNHEY, CDR2 SVGAGI. The CDR3 consists of 16 residues. CDR3 protein: CASSYGAGALYNEQFF.

The chain joins TRBV29-1 to TRBJ2-1; the TCRdb call, TRBD2, lacks DNA for checking. Germline V gives CDR1 SQVTM, CDR2 ANQGSEA. The CDR3 is made up of 14 amino acids. The CDR3 spells CSVPTSGIDNEQFF.

J is TRBJ2-1 and V is TRBV5-1; TCRdb gives TRBD1 as the D gene, but with no DNA this cannot be confirmed. Germline V gene lookup returns CDR1 SGHRS and CDR2 YFSETQ. The CDR3 is 14 residues long. The CDR3 is CASSFGGTDNEQFF.

The V gene is TRBV6-2 or TRBV6-3, the J gene TRBJ2-7. CDR3 length: 12 amino acids. CDR1 MNHEY and CDR2 SVGEGT come from the germline V gene. Here the CDR3 reads CASRDSPYEQYF.

The J gene is TRBJ1-1, the V gene TRBV30. Per the germline V gene, CDR1 is GTSNPN and CDR2 is SVGIG (reference sequence). The CDR3 runs to 13 residues. CDR3 loop: CAWSVGHHTEAFF. The full variable domain, in which reference TRBV30 and TRBJ1-1 provide the parts outside the CDR3, is SQTIHQWPATLVQPVGSPLSLECTVEGTSNPNLYWYRQAAGRGLQLLFYSVGIGQISSEVPQNLSASRPQDRQFILSSKKLLLSDSGFYLCAWSVGHHTEAFFGQGTRLTVV.

The V call is TRBV29-1, the J call TRBJ2-7; the D gene TCRdb calls, TRBD1, cannot be checked with no DNA. This CDR3 contains 12 residues. The germline CDR1 and CDR2 sequences are SQVTM and ANQGSEA. CDR3 protein: CSVEEAGDEQYF.

The V call is TRBV7-3, the J call TRBJ2-1; TCRdb lists TRBD1, though no DNA is available to test this call. The germline gives CDR1 SGHTA, CDR2 FQGTGA. There are 17 residues in the CDR3. CDR3 region: CASSPTLGGPPYNEQFF.